These 10 T cell receptor beta chains share one sample of origin, sequenced in a study of PD-1 blockade in classical Hodgkin lymphoma. TCRdb keeps only in-frame clones here, not all; method: immunoSEQ multiplex PCR. The table lists around 13,000 clones, around 84% of them singletons. No patient escaped relapse after autologous stem cell transplantation, and brentuximab vedotin exposure varied. Sample: peripheral blood mononuclear cells (PBMCs), taken at baseline. These receptor sequences come from a human donor with classical Hodgkin lymphoma.

By share, this clone counts as medium-sized. The chain uses TRBV7-9 and TRBJ1-2; D ambiguous. Germline V gene sequence: CDR1 SEHNR, CDR2 FQNEAQ (reference sequence). CDR3 length equals 15 residues. The V end was cut by 1 base, the J end by 2 bases, with 11 bases between. The CDR3 here is CASSLGETRNYGYTF. The CDR3 coding sequence is TGTGCCAGCAGCTTAGGGGAAACTCGCAACTATGGCTACACCTTC.

The chain employs TRBV27 and TRBJ2-1; the D gene is possibly TRBD1 (6 bases). Germline V lookup: CDR1 MNHEY, CDR2 SMNVEV (reference sequence). The V gene lost 0 bases and the J gene lost 7 bases, with 13 bases spanning the gap. This CDR3 is 15 amino acids long. DNA for the CDR3: TGTGCCAGCAGTTTATCGATGGGAAGGGGGAATGAGCAGTTCTTC. It is translated as CASSLSMGRGNEQFF.

This chain connects TRBV19 to TRBJ1-2; D uncertain. Germline assignment: CDR1 LNHDA and CDR2 SQIVND (reference sequence). V lost 1 base to trimming and J lost 5 bases, with 14 bases between them. CDR3 size: 15 residues. The CDR3 region is CASSIGQAHGYGYTF. CDR3 DNA sequence: TGTGCCAGTAGTATAGGGCAGGCACATGGGTATGGCTACACCTTC.

The J gene is TRBJ1-5, the V gene TRBV18; TRBD1 agrees at 7 bases. CDR3 size: 16 residues. Germline trimming cut 3 bases from V and 4 bases from J; bases unmatched to any gene: 9. The germline gives CDR1 KGHSH, CDR2 LQKENI. CDR3 DNA: TGTGCCAGCTCACCGGCTACAGGGGTTGTAAATCAGCCCCAGCATTTT. Translation: CASSPATGVVNQPQHF.

The chain links TRBV6-5 to TRBJ2-7; 11 bases are shared with TRBD1. There are 12 residues in the CDR3. The junction had 1 base not matched to a gene; V was cut back by 4 bases and J by 8 bases. The germline V gene encodes CDR1 MNHEY and CDR2 SVGAGI. The CDR3 DNA reads TGTGCCAGCAGTTGGGACAGGGGGAAGCAGTACTTC. It is translated as CASSWDRGKQYF.

The J gene is TRBJ2-1, the V gene TRBV6-6; no clear D. CDR3 length: 13 amino acids. Germline CDR1 MNHNY, CDR2 SVGAGI (reference sequence). Trimming took 2 bases from V and 6 from J, leaving 8 bases between them. The CDR3 nucleotides are TGTGCCAGCAGTTACGCCTTAAGCAATGAGCAGTTCTTC. Translated, it gives CASSYALSNEQFF.

The genes are TRBV28 and TRBJ2-7; 7 bases map to TRBD2. This CDR3 contains 13 residues. Germline V gives CDR1 MDHEN, CDR2 SYDVKM. After removal of 11 bases from V and 3 bases from J, the junction contained 10 bases not matched to a gene. The CDR3 here is CAARGGRFYEQYF. The CDR3 nucleotides are TGTGCCGCACGTGGCGGGAGATTCTACGAGCAGTACTTC.

The chain employs TRBV28 and TRBJ1-2; TRBD1 aligns across 9 bases. Germline loops: CDR1 MDHEN, CDR2 SYDVKM. The CDR3 consists of 13 residues. V lost 1 base and J lost 12; bases outside the gene matches: 6. In DNA, the CDR3 is TGTGCCAGCAGTTTATCCGGACAGGGGAAGGACACCTTC. This encodes CASSLSGQGKDTF.

The chain joins TRBV29-1 to TRBJ1-5; no definite D call. Between the trimmed V and J ends, which lost 4 bases and 0 bases, there was a span of 10 bases. The CDR3 is made up of 14 amino acids. The germline V gene has CDR1 SQVTM and CDR2 ANQGSEA. CDR3 nucleotide sequence: TGCAGCGTTGGTGGCATCCATAGCAATCAGCCCCAGCATTTT. Its protein product is CSVGGIHSNQPQHF.

The rearrangement joins TRBV27 to TRBJ1-1; D remains ambiguous. CDR3 size: 13 residues. Trimming removed 3 bases from V and 1 base from J, with 6 bases in between. CDR1 is MNHEY and CDR2 is SMNVEV in the germline V gene (reference sequence). CDR3 residues: CASSFSGNTEAFF. CDR3 nucleotides: TGTGCCAGCAGTTTTTCGGGGAACACTGAAGCTTTCTTT.